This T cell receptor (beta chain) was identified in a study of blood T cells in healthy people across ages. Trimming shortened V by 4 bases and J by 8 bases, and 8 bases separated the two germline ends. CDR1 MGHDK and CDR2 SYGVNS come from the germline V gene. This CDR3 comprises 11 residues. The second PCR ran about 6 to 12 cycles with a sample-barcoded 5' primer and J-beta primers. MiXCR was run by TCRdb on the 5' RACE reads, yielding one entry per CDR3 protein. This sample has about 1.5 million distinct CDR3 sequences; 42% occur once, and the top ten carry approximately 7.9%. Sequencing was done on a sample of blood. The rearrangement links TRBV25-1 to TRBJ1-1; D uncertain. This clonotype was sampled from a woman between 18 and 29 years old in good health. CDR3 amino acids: CASSGPHEAFF. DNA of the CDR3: TGTGCCAGCAGTGGGCCCCACGAAGCTTTCTTT. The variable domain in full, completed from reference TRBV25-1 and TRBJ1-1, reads EADIYQTPRYLVIGTGKKITLECSQTMGHDKMYWYQQDPGMELHLIHYSYGVNSTEKGDLSSESTVSRIRTEHFPLTLESARPSHTSQYLCASSGPHEAFFGQGTRLTVV.